A selection of T cell receptor beta chains follows, all from one sample in a study of cytomegalovirus exposure and HLA in healthy donors. Profiled with immunoSEQ multiplex PCR; TCRdb holds only in-frame clones, not every one. The sample includes about 140,000 clones, 61% of them seen just once. Sequences were obtained from PBMCs. The receptor set was obtained from a male donor in good health and CMV-seronegative. Each CDR3 is given with its conserved first and last residue. D genes are given only for firm matches. The listing skips clone size in some rows; elsewhere it reads once, few, many or a size class.

j_gene: TRBJ1-2; d_gene: TRBD1; abundance: NA; v_gene: TRBV7-8; CDR3nt: TGTGCCAGCAGCCCCAGGGGGCCTAACTATGGCTACACCTTC; CDR3aa: CASSPRGPNYGYTF
j_gene: TRBJ1-6; d_gene: NA; abundance: NA; v_gene: TRBV1; CDR3nt: TGCACCAGCAGCCAAGAGAGCCCGGGACAGGGGTTATCACCCCTCCACTTT; CDR3aa: CTSSQESPGQGLSPLHF
j_gene: TRBJ1-2; d_gene: TRBD1; abundance: NA; v_gene: TRBV5-6; CDR3nt: TGTGCCAGCAGCTCTGACTCCGGGACAGGCGATGGCTACACCTTC; CDR3aa: CASSSDSGTGDGYTF
j_gene: TRBJ2-2; d_gene: NA; abundance: NA; v_gene: TRBV30; CDR3nt: TGTGCCTGGACCACAACCCGGGCCGGGGAGCTGTTTTTT; CDR3aa: CAWTTTRAGELFF
j_gene: TRBJ2-1; d_gene: TRBD1; abundance: once; v_gene: TRBV28; CDR3nt: TGTGCCAGCAGTTTAATCCAGGGGACAGGGACCCTCTATGAGCAGTTCTTC; CDR3aa: CASSLIQGTGTLYEQFF
j_gene: TRBJ1-5; d_gene: TRBD1; abundance: NA; v_gene: TRBV19; CDR3nt: TGTGCCAGTAGTATAGACTCGGGTACAGGGGATGTGGATCAGCCCCAGCATTTT; CDR3aa: CASSIDSGTGDVDQPQHF
j_gene: TRBJ1-2; d_gene: NA; abundance: NA; v_gene: TRBV28; CDR3nt: TGTGCCAGCAGTTTAGCCAGGTCCTATGGCTACACCTTC; CDR3aa: CASSLARSYGYTF
j_gene: TRBJ2-5; d_gene: NA; abundance: NA; v_gene: TRBV5-4; CDR3nt: TGTGCCAGCAGCTTGGGGGGGGGCTGGGAGACCCAGTACTTC; CDR3aa: CASSLGGGWETQYF
j_gene: TRBJ1-1; d_gene: TRBD1; abundance: NA; v_gene: TRBV19; CDR3nt: TGTGCCAGTAGTATTTTGGCAGGGGGCTCGAGGGCTTTCTTT; CDR3aa: CASSILAGGSRAFF
j_gene: TRBJ2-1; d_gene: NA; abundance: NA; v_gene: TRBV5-1; CDR3nt: TGCGCCAGCAGCTTGGCCAGGGGAAACAATGAGCAGTTCTTC; CDR3aa: CASSLARGNNEQFF
j_gene: TRBJ2-6; d_gene: NA; abundance: few; v_gene: TRBV7-2; CDR3nt: TGTGCCAGCAGCTTCAGGGGGGCCAACGTCCTGACTTTC; CDR3aa: CASSFRGANVLTF
j_gene: TRBJ2-7; d_gene: NA; abundance: few; v_gene: TRBV18; CDR3nt: TGTGCCAGCTCACAGACTGAAAGCTCCTACGAGCAGTACTTC; CDR3aa: CASSQTESSYEQYF
j_gene: TRBJ2-4; d_gene: NA; abundance: NA; v_gene: TRBV2; CDR3nt: TGTGCCAGCAGGCTTACAGTAGCCAAAAACATTCAGTACTTC; CDR3aa: CASRLTVAKNIQYF
j_gene: TRBJ1-4; d_gene: TRBD1; abundance: NA; v_gene: TRBV5-6; CDR3nt: TGTGCCAGCAGCCAACGACAGGGAGTTCAGGCTAATGAAAAACTGTTTTTT; CDR3aa: CASSQRQGVQANEKLFF
j_gene: TRBJ1-5; d_gene: NA; abundance: NA; v_gene: TRBV9; CDR3nt: TGTGCCAGCAGCTTTGGTTTTGGCTCTGATCAGCCCCAGCATTTT; CDR3aa: CASSFGFGSDQPQHF
j_gene: TRBJ2-2; d_gene: NA; abundance: NA; v_gene: TRBV5-1; CDR3nt: TGCGCCAGCAGCTCCCTTGTAGGGGCGACAAACACCGGGGAGCTGTTTTTT; CDR3aa: CASSSLVGATNTGELFF
j_gene: TRBJ1-6; d_gene: NA; abundance: NA; v_gene: TRBV11-2; CDR3nt: TGTGCCACCTCCCAGGGGAAAAATTCACCCCTCCACTTT; CDR3aa: CATSQGKNSPLHF
j_gene: TRBJ2-6; d_gene: NA; abundance: few; v_gene: TRBV19; CDR3nt: TGTGCCAGTACTCCGGCAGGTTACTCTGGGGCCAACGTCCTGACTTTC; CDR3aa: CASTPAGYSGANVLTF
j_gene: TRBJ1-3; d_gene: NA; abundance: NA; v_gene: TRBV7-9; CDR3nt: TGTGCCAGCAGCCTACGCAGGGGAGACTCTGGAAACACCATATATTTT; CDR3aa: CASSLRRGDSGNTIYF
j_gene: TRBJ2-1; d_gene: NA; abundance: NA; v_gene: TRBV5-1; CDR3nt: TGCGCCAGCAGCTTTGAGTTCTACAATGAGCAGTTCTTC; CDR3aa: CASSFEFYNEQFF
j_gene: TRBJ1-1; d_gene: TRBD1; abundance: few; v_gene: TRBV2; CDR3nt: TGTGCCAGCCCCGGACAGGGGAACACTGAAGCTTTCTTT; CDR3aa: CASPGQGNTEAFF
j_gene: TRBJ2-3; d_gene: TRBD1; abundance: NA; v_gene: TRBV28; CDR3nt: TGTGCCAGCAGTGGACAGGGAGCTAGCACAGATACGCAGTATTTT; CDR3aa: CASSGQGASTDTQYF
j_gene: TRBJ1-2; d_gene: TRBD1; abundance: few; v_gene: TRBV7-6; CDR3nt: TGTGCCAGCAGCTTAGGTACGACAGGGGGCTCGCATGGCTACACCTTC; CDR3aa: CASSLGTTGGSHGYTF
j_gene: TRBJ2-7; d_gene: TRBD1; abundance: NA; v_gene: TRBV4-2; CDR3nt: TGTGCCAGCAGCCTGTCACAGGTTGGGGGACAGGGGGATCTCTACGAGCAGTACTTC; CDR3aa: CASSLSQVGGQGDLYEQYF
j_gene: TRBJ1-4; d_gene: TRBD1; abundance: NA; v_gene: TRBV7-9; CDR3nt: TGTGCCAGCAGCCAACCGAGGGACAGAAGACGCGAAAAACTGTTTTTT; CDR3aa: CASSQPRDRRREKLFF
j_gene: TRBJ2-7; d_gene: TRBD2; abundance: NA; v_gene: TRBV27; CDR3nt: TGTGCCAGCAGTCCACTAGCGGGGGGCTACGAGCAGTACTTC; CDR3aa: CASSPLAGGYEQYF
j_gene: TRBJ2-2; d_gene: NA; abundance: NA; v_gene: TRBV11-2; CDR3nt: TGTGCCAGCAGTCTGAACACCGGGGAGCTGTTTTTT; CDR3aa: CASSLNTGELFF
j_gene: TRBJ1-4; d_gene: TRBD1; abundance: NA; v_gene: TRBV4-1; CDR3nt: TGCGCCAGCAGCCGGGGCTCCGGGACAGGGGTCGAAAAACTGTTTTTT; CDR3aa: CASSRGSGTGVEKLFF
j_gene: TRBJ2-2; d_gene: TRBD1; abundance: NA; v_gene: TRBV7-9; CDR3nt: TGTGCCAGCAGCTTCGGGACAGGGGATAAGTGGATGGGCACCGGGGAGCTGTTTTTT; CDR3aa: CASSFGTGDKWMGTGELFF
j_gene: TRBJ1-2; d_gene: NA; abundance: NA; v_gene: TRBV30; CDR3nt: TGTGCCTCCGACAGGAACTATGGCTACACCTTC; CDR3aa: CASDRNYGYTF
j_gene: TRBJ2-1; d_gene: NA; abundance: NA; v_gene: TRBV4-2; CDR3nt: TGTGCCAGCAGCCAAGAAGGCGTCAGGGGTGGTGAGCAGTTCTTC; CDR3aa: CASSQEGVRGGEQFF
j_gene: TRBJ2-7; d_gene: NA; abundance: few; v_gene: TRBV27; CDR3nt: TGTGCCTCCGGACTGGCGGGGGCGGCCTACGAGCAGTACTTC; CDR3aa: CASGLAGAAYEQYF
j_gene: TRBJ2-3; d_gene: NA; abundance: once; v_gene: TRBV4-2; CDR3nt: TGTGCCAGCAGCCAAGACTCCGATACGCAGTATTTT; CDR3aa: CASSQDSDTQYF
j_gene: TRBJ2-7; d_gene: TRBD1; abundance: NA; v_gene: TRBV7-6; CDR3nt: TGTGCCAGCAGCTCACAGGGGGTCTACGAGCAGTACTTC; CDR3aa: CASSSQGVYEQYF
j_gene: TRBJ1-5; d_gene: NA; abundance: NA; v_gene: TRBV18; CDR3nt: TGTGCCAGCTCACCACCGCCGGGACATAGCAATCAGCCCCAGCATTTT; CDR3aa: CASSPPPGHSNQPQHF
j_gene: TRBJ1-5; d_gene: NA; abundance: once; v_gene: TRBV19; CDR3nt: TGTGCCAGTAGTGGACCGGAGGGGCCCCAGCATTTT; CDR3aa: CASSGPEGPQHF
j_gene: TRBJ1-2; d_gene: NA; abundance: few; v_gene: TRBV5-6; CDR3nt: TGTGCCAGCAGCCTGCCAGGGTTTTCATATGGCTACACCTTC; CDR3aa: CASSLPGFSYGYTF
j_gene: TRBJ2-2; d_gene: NA; abundance: NA; v_gene: TRBV5-1; CDR3nt: TGCGCCAGCAGCTCCGTTGGGGCGGTGGAAGGGGAGCTGTTTTTT; CDR3aa: CASSSVGAVEGELFF
j_gene: TRBJ2-5; d_gene: TRBD1; abundance: NA; v_gene: TRBV28; CDR3nt: TGTGCCAGCAGTGAATACCAGGGACAGCCCCAAGAGACCCAGTACTTC; CDR3aa: CASSEYQGQPQETQYF
j_gene: TRBJ1-2; d_gene: NA; abundance: NA; v_gene: TRBV5-4; CDR3nt: TGTGCCAGCAGCTCCAAACAGGGAAACTATGGCTACACCTTC; CDR3aa: CASSSKQGNYGYTF
j_gene: TRBJ2-4; d_gene: TRBD2; abundance: few; v_gene: TRBV11-3; CDR3nt: TGTGCCAGCAGCTCCGGACTAGCGGGGGCGAAAAACATTCAGTACTTC; CDR3aa: CASSSGLAGAKNIQYF